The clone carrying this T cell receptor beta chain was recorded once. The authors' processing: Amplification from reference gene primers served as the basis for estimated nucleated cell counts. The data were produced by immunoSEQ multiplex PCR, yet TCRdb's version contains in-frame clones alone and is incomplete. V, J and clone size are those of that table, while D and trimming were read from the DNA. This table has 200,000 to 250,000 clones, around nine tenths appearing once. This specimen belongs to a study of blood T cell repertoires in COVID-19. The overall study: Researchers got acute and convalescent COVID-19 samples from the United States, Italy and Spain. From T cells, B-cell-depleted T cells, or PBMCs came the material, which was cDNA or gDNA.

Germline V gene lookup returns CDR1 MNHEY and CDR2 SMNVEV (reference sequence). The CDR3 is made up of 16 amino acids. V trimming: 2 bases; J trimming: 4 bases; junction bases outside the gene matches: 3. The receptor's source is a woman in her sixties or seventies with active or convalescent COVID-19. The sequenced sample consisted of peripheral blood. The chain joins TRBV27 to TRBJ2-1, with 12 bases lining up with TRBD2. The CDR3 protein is CASSLMGTSGYNEQFF. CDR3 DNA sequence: TGTGCCAGCAGTTTAATGGGGACTAGCGGGTACAATGAGCAGTTCTTC.